This is a list of T cell receptor beta chains from one sample in a study of neurological immune-mediated disorders. TCRdb re-called the 5' RACE reads with MiXCR, one entry per CDR3 protein. Among under 65,000 distinct CDR3 sequences listed, 24% were seen once. Sequenced sample: PBMCs. These TCRs come from a man aged 55 to 70 with HTLV-1-associated myelopathy (HAM/TSP). Each CDR3 is given with its conserved first and last residue. The D gene is left open where the match is weak. A clone size is listed for some rows: how often the clone was seen (once, few, many), or a class if it is expanded.

d_gene: TRBD1; abundance: -; j_gene: TRBJ2-7; v_gene: TRBV29-1; CDR3nt: TGCAGCGGCGCACAGGGGGCGGCAAACGAGCAGTACTTC; CDR3aa: CSGAQGAANEQYF
d_gene: -; abundance: many; j_gene: TRBJ1-6; v_gene: TRBV5-6; CDR3nt: TGTGCCAGCAGCTTGGCCGTGCGCGCCGGGGGCTCACCCCTCCACTTT; CDR3aa: CASSLAVRAGGSPLHF
d_gene: -; abundance: many; j_gene: TRBJ2-7; v_gene: TRBV5-1; CDR3nt: TGCGCCAGCAGCTTGGAGGGGGGAAGAACCTACGAGCAGTACTTC; CDR3aa: CASSLEGGRTYEQYF
d_gene: -; abundance: many; j_gene: TRBJ1-5; v_gene: TRBV7-8; CDR3nt: TGTGCCAGCAGCATTTCCGGGACTCGGATGGGTTCCCAGCATTTT; CDR3aa: CASSISGTRMGSQHF
d_gene: -; abundance: many; j_gene: TRBJ2-1; v_gene: TRBV11-2; CDR3nt: TGTGCCAGCAGCTTAGACAGCTTCTACAATGAGCAGTTCTTC; CDR3aa: CASSLDSFYNEQFF
d_gene: TRBD2; abundance: -; j_gene: TRBJ2-4; v_gene: TRBV27; CDR3nt: TGTGCCAGCAGCTACAGCGGGATCGGCATTCAGTACTTC; CDR3aa: CASSYSGIGIQYF
d_gene: -; abundance: -; j_gene: TRBJ2-4; v_gene: TRBV10-3; CDR3nt: TGTGCCATCAGTGACGCTATAGCCAAAAACATTCAGTACTTC; CDR3aa: CAISDAIAKNIQYF
d_gene: TRBD1; abundance: few; j_gene: TRBJ1-4; v_gene: TRBV7-9; CDR3nt: TGTGCCAGCAGCTTATCGGGAGGGGGCAATGAAAAACTGTTTTTT; CDR3aa: CASSLSGGGNEKLFF
d_gene: TRBD1; abundance: -; j_gene: TRBJ2-7; v_gene: TRBV20-1; CDR3nt: TGCAGTGCTAGGGCCGACAGGGGAGGCGAGCAGTACTTC; CDR3aa: CSARADRGGEQYF
d_gene: -; abundance: many; j_gene: TRBJ2-3; v_gene: TRBV5-6; CDR3nt: TGTGCCAGCAGCAATAGGAAAGGGCCAGATACGCAGTATTTT; CDR3aa: CASSNRKGPDTQYF
d_gene: -; abundance: -; j_gene: TRBJ2-1; v_gene: TRBV12-3/TRBV12-4; CDR3nt: TGTGCCAGCAGTTTGATAGCTTTTTCCCAGTTCTTC; CDR3aa: CASSLIAFSQFF
d_gene: TRBD2; abundance: few; j_gene: TRBJ2-1; v_gene: TRBV3-1; CDR3nt: TGTGCCAGCAGCCAAGATGGATTTAGCGGGAGGGCTGTCTCCTACAATGAGCAGTTCTTC; CDR3aa: CASSQDGFSGRAVSYNEQFF
d_gene: -; abundance: many; j_gene: TRBJ2-5; v_gene: TRBV6-5; CDR3nt: TGTGCCAGCTCAAACAACCAAGAGACCCAGTACTTC; CDR3aa: CASSNNQETQYF
d_gene: -; abundance: many; j_gene: TRBJ2-5; v_gene: TRBV10-1; CDR3nt: TGCGCCACTAGGGGGTTGACAGAGACCCAGTACTTC; CDR3aa: CATRGLTETQYF
d_gene: -; abundance: many; j_gene: TRBJ2-3; v_gene: TRBV5-1; CDR3nt: TGCGCCAGCAGCTTAGGAGAAAGCCGGGGGACAGATACGCAGTATTTT; CDR3aa: CASSLGESRGTDTQYF
d_gene: -; abundance: once; j_gene: TRBJ2-5; v_gene: TRBV28; CDR3nt: TGTGCCAGCAGTTTCTCAGACAGTTTAGAGTCCCAGTACTTC; CDR3aa: CASSFSDSLESQYF
d_gene: -; abundance: -; j_gene: TRBJ2-1; v_gene: TRBV5-1; CDR3nt: TGCGCCAGCAGCCCAGGGTTTAGCTCCTACAATGAGCAGTTCTTC; CDR3aa: CASSPGFSSYNEQFF
d_gene: TRBD1; abundance: -; j_gene: TRBJ1-2; v_gene: TRBV5-1; CDR3nt: TGCGCCAGCAGCCCCCTTTCCGGGACAGGGGGCTCGGGCTACACCTTC; CDR3aa: CASSPLSGTGGSGYTF
d_gene: TRBD1; abundance: -; j_gene: TRBJ2-1; v_gene: TRBV5-1; CDR3nt: TGCGCCAGCAGCAACGCCGGGACAGGGAATAATGAGCAGTTCTTC; CDR3aa: CASSNAGTGNNEQFF
d_gene: -; abundance: -; j_gene: TRBJ2-7; v_gene: TRBV3-1; CDR3nt: TGTGCCAGCAGCCAAGAATCTCGGGAGAGTTACGAGCAGTACTTC; CDR3aa: CASSQESRESYEQYF
d_gene: TRBD2; abundance: many; j_gene: TRBJ2-7; v_gene: TRBV20-1; CDR3nt: TGCAGTGCTACACGGACTAGCGGGAAAGTCGCCGAGCAGTACTTC; CDR3aa: CSATRTSGKVAEQYF
d_gene: -; abundance: many; j_gene: TRBJ2-1; v_gene: TRBV5-5; CDR3nt: TGTGCCAGCAGCCCACATCCGGGCGGGGAGCAGTTCTTC; CDR3aa: CASSPHPGGEQFF
d_gene: -; abundance: many; j_gene: TRBJ2-3; v_gene: TRBV5-1; CDR3nt: TGCGCCAGCAGCGCCGAAGTCGCAGATACGCAGTATTTT; CDR3aa: CASSAEVADTQYF
d_gene: -; abundance: many; j_gene: TRBJ2-7; v_gene: TRBV29-1; CDR3nt: TGCAGCGTTGAGATTTGGCCCTACGAGCAGTACTTC; CDR3aa: CSVEIWPYEQYF
d_gene: TRBD2; abundance: many; j_gene: TRBJ2-1; v_gene: TRBV4-2; CDR3nt: TGTGCCAGCAGCCAAGAGGCTAGCGGGAGGAACAATGAGCAGTTCTTC; CDR3aa: CASSQEASGRNNEQFF
d_gene: -; abundance: many; j_gene: TRBJ1-5; v_gene: TRBV12-3/TRBV12-4; CDR3nt: TGTGCCAGCAGTTTAGCGGGAAGGGCCGGGAGCAATCAGCCCCAGCATTTT; CDR3aa: CASSLAGRAGSNQPQHF